Reported below is one T cell receptor (beta chain). Its antigen is not known. Repertoires were generated with immunoSEQ multiplex PCR, while TCRdb's copy carries only in-frame clones and drops some. This table has roughly 7,000 clones, roughly 88% appearing once. The data belong to a study of T cell clonotyping in hematopoietic cell transplantation. Notes on the study in general: Recipient TCR diversity dropped after transplant; expanded clonotypes rose from day 30 to 180.

CDR1 LGHNA and CDR2 YSLEER come from the germline V gene. V was trimmed by 3 bases and J by 1 base, leaving 9 bases between them. There are 14 residues in the CDR3. This TCR derives from a male patient aged 18-29 years who had an allogeneic stem cell transplant from a related donor, so the T cells may come from the graft donor. Some clones in this sample may be carry-over from other donors' samples. The genes are TRBV4-3 and TRBJ2-5; no firm D call. This specimen was PBMCs, taken 100 days after allogeneic stem cell transplant. In DNA form, the CDR3 reads TGCGCCAGCAGCCACATGACCGGCCAAGAGACCCAGTACTTC. Translating gives CASSHMTGQETQYF.